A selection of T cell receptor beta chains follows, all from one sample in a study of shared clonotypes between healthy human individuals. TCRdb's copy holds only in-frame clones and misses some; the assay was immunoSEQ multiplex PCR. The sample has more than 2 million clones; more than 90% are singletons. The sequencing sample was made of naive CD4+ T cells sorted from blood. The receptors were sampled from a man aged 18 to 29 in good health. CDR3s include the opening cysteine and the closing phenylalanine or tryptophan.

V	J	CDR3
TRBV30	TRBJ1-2	CAWSTTGGMGGYTF
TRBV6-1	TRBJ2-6	CASSEALLRSTGANVLTF
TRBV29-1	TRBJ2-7	CSVGRGSYEQYF
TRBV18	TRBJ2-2	CASSPGQNTGELFF
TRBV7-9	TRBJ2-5	CASSLEQYQETQYF
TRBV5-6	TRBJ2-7	CASSLVWSEQYF
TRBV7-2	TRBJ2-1	CASSLLAGRRFF
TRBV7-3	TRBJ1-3	CASSLGGIGNTIYF
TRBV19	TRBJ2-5	CASSLRSQGNTKETQYF
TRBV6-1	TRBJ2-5	CASRMGVSETQYF